The clone carrying this T cell receptor (beta chain) was seen many times. This entry is derived from a study of T cells in Graves' hyperthyroidism and ophthalmopathy. TCR beta CDR3 region amplification was performed from RNA transcripts. TCR CDR3 regions were first amplified by RT-PCR with HTBI primers. From the multiplex PCR reads, TCRdb called clonotypes with MiXCR, one entry per CDR3 protein. The table has 400,000 to 500,000 distinct CDR3 sequences, roughly 14% seen once. Fresh 10 ml peripheral blood yielded PBMCs. In germline, CDR1 is SGHRS, CDR2 YFSETQ. The CDR3 runs 14 residues. V lost 4 bases and J lost 6, with 15 bases in between.

This chain uses TRBV5-1 with TRBJ2-3; D is perhaps TRBD1 or TRBD2 (5 bases each). Sequencing input: blood. The clonotype comes from a young man with Graves' ophthalmopathy. CDR3 sequence: CASSVGDQTDTQYF. The DNA for the CDR3 is TGCGCCAGCAGCGTCGGGGACCAGACGGATACGCAGTATTTT.